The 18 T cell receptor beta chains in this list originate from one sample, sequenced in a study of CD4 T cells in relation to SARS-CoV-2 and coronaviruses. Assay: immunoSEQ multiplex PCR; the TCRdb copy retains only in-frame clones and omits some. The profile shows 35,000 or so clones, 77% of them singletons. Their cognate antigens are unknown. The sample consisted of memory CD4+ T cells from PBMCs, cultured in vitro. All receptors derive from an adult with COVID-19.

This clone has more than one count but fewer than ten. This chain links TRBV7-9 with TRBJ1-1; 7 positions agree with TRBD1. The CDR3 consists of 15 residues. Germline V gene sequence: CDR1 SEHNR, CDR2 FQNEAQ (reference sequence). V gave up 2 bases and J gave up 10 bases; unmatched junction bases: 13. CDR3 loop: CASSLRGPRQGGAFF. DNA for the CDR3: TGTGCCAGCAGCTTAAGGGGACCCAGACAGGGAGGAGCTTTCTTT.

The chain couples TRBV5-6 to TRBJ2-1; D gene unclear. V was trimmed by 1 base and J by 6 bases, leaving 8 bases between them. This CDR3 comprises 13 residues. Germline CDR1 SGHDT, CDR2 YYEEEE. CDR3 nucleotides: TGTGCCAGCAGCTTGATATCCGCCAATGAGCAGTTCTTC. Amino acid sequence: CASSLISANEQFF.

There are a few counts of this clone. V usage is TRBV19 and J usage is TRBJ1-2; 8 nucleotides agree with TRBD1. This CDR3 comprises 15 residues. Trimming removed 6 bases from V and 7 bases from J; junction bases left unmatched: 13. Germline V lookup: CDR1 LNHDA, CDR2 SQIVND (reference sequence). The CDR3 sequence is CASSRGRLGVTGYTF. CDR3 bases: TGTGCCAGTAGCAGGGGGCGCCTCGGGGTTACTGGCTACACCTTC.

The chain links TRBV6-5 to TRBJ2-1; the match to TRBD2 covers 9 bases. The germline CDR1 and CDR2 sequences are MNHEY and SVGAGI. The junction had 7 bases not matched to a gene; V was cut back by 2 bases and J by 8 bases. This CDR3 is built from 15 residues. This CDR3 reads CASSYGLAGPYEQFF. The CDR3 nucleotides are TGTGCCAGCAGTTACGGCCTAGCGGGACCCTATGAGCAGTTCTTC.

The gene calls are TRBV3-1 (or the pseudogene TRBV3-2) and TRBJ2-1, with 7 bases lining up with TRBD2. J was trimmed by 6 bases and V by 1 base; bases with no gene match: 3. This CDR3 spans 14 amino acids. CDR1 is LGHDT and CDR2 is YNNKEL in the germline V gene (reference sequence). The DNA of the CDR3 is TGTGCCAGCAGCCAAGGGGGACTATTCAATGAGCAGTTCTTC. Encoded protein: CASSQGGLFNEQFF.

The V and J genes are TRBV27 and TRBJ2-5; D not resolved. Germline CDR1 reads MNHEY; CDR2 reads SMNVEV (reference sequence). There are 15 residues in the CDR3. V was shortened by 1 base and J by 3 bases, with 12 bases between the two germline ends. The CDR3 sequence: CASSLLAGREETQYF. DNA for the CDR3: TGTGCCAGCAGTTTATTAGCCGGTAGGGAAGAGACCCAGTACTTC.

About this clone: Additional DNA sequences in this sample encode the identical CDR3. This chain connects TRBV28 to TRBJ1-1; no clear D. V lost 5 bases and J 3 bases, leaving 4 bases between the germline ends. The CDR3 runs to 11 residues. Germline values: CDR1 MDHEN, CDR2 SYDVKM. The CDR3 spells CASSLYTEAFF. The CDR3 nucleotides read TGTGCCAGCAGTCTATACACTGAAGCTTTCTTT.

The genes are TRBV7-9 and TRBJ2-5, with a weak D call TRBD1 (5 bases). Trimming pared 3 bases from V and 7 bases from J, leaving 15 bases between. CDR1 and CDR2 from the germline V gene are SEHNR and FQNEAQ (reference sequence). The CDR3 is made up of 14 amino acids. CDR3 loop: CASSLTEVRRTQYF. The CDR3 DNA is TGTGCCAGCAGCTTGACAGAGGTTCGGCGGACCCAGTACTTC.

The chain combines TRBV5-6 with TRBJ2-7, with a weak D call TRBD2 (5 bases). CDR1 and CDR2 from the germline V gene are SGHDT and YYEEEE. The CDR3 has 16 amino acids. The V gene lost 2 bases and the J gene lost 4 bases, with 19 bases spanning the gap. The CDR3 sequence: CASSLIGHSGWYEQYF. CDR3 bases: TGTGCCAGCAGCTTAATCGGGCATTCGGGGTGGTACGAGCAGTACTTC.

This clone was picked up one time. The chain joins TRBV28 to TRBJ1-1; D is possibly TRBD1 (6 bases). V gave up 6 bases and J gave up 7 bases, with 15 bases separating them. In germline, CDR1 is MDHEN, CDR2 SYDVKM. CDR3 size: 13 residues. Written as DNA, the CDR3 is TGTGCCAGCAGCTTACAGGGTGACCTTGAAGCTTTCTTT. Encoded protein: CASSLQGDLEAFF.

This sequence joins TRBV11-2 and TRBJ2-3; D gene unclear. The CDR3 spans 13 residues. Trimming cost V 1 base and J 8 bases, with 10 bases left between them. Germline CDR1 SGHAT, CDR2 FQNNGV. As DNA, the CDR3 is TGTGCCAGCAGCTTAGTGTTCGCCAGTACGCAGTATTTT. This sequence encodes CASSLVFASTQYF. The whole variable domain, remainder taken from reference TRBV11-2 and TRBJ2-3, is EAGVAQSPRYKIIEKRQSVAFWCNPISGHATLYWYQQILGQGPKLLIQFQNNGVVDDSQLPKDRFSAERLKGVDSTLKIQPAKLEDSAVYLCASSLVFASTQYFGPGTRLTVL.

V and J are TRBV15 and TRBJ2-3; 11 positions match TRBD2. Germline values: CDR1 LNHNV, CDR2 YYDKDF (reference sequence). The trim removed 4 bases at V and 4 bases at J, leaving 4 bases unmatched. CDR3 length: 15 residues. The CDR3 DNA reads TGTGCCACCAGCATACTAGCGGGAGCATCAGATACGCAGTATTTT. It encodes CATSILAGASDTQYF.

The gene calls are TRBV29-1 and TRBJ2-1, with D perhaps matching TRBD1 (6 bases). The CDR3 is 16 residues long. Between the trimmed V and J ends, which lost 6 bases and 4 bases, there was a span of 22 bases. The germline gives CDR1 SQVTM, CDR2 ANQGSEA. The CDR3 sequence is CSVRTEAGTNYNEQFF. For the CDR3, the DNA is TGCAGCGTCCGAACGGAGGCCGGGACAAATTACAATGAGCAGTTCTTC.

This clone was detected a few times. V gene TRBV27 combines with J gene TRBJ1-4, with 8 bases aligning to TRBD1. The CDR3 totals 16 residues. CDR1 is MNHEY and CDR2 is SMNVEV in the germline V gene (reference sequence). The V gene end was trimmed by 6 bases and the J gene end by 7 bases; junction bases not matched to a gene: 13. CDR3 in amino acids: CASSQLFGQGSEKLFF. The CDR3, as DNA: TGTGCCAGCAGCCAGTTATTCGGACAGGGCAGTGAAAAACTGTTTTTT.

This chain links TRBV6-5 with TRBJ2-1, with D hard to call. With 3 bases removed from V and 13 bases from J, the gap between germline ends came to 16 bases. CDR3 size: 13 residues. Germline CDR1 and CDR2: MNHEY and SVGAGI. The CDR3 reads CASSYSPVSIQFF. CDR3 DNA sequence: TGTGCCAGCAGTTATTCACCCGTTAGTATACAGTTCTTC.

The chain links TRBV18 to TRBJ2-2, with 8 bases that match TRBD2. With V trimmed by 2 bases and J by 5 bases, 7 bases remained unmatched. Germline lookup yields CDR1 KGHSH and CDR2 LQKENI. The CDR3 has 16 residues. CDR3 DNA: TGTGCCAGCTCACCAACTAGCGGAGGGGGAACCGGGGAGCTGTTTTTT. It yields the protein CASSPTSGGGTGELFF.

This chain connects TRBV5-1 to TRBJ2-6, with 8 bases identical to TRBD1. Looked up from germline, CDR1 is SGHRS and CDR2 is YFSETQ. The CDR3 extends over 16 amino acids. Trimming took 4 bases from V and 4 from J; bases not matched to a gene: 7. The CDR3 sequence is CASSLEDRAGANVLTF. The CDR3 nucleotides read TGCGCCAGCAGCCTGGAGGACAGGGCAGGGGCCAACGTCCTGACTTTC.

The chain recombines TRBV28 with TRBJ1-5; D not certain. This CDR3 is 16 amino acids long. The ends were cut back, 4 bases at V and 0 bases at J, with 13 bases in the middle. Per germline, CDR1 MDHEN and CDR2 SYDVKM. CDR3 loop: CASSSLDKYSNQPQHF. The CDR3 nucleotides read TGTGCCAGCAGTTCGCTAGATAAGTATAGCAATCAGCCCCAGCATTTT. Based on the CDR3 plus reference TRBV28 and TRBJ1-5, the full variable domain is DVKVTQSSRYLVKRTGEKVFLECVQDMDHENMFWYRQDPGLGLRLIYFSYDVKMKEKGDIPEGYSVSREKKERFSLILESASTNQTSMYLCASSSLDKYSNQPQHFGDGTRLSIL.